The T cell receptor (beta chain) under discussion was sequenced for a study of identical twins. A template switching step contributed a universal primer site, while unique molecular identifiers were present in the cDNA. TCRdb independently ran MiXCR on the 5' RACE reads; one entry per CDR3 protein. Of about 660,000 distinct CDR3 sequences listed, over 8.5% are singletons. This clonotype came up many times. Its antigen is not identified. Study-level points and caveats: Within twin pairs, the out-of-frame alpha sequences they shared showed excess low generation probability. Invariant cells of the MAIT and iNKT types might have partly distorted the zero-insertion analyses.

Separately, the same data were catalogued under a study of yellow fever vaccine responses in identical twins.

The sequenced material came from PBMCs. The TCR sequence derives from a woman under 30 in good health.

The CDR3 is CASSFWLAESTDTQYF. CDR3 DNA sequence: TGTGCCAGCAGTTTTTGGCTAGCGGAGAGCACAGATACGCAGTATTTT. The chain couples TRBV28 to TRBJ2-3; 7 nucleotides align to TRBD2. After removal of 3 bases from V and 0 bases from J, the junction contained 6 bases not matched to a gene. Per germline, CDR1 MDHEN and CDR2 SYDVKM. The CDR3 contains 16 residues.